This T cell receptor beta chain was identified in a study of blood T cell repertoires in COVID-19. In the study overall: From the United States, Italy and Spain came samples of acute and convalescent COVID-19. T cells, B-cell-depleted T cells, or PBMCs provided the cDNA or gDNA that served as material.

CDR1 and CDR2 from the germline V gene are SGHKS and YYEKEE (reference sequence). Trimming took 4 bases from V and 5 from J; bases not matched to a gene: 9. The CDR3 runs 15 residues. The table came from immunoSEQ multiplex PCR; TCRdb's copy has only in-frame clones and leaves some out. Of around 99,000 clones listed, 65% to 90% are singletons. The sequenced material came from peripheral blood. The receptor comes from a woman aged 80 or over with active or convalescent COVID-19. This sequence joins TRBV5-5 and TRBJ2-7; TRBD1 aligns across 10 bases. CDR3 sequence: CASSGSRDRGDEQYF. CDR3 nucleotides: TGTGCCAGCAGCGGGAGCCGGGACAGGGGCGACGAGCAGTACTTC.